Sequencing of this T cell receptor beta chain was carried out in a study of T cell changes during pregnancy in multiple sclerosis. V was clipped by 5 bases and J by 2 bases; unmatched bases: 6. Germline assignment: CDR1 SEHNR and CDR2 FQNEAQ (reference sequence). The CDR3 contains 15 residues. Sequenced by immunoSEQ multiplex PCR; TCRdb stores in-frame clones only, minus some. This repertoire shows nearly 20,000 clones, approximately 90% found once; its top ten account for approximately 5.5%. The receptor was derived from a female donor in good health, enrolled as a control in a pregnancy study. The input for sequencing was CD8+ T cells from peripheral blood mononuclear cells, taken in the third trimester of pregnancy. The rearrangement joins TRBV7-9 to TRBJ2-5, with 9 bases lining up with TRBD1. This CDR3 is CASSPRDREQETQYF. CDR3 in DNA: TGTGCCAGCAGCCCCCGGGACAGGGAACAAGAGACCCAGTACTTC.